This T cell receptor beta chain appears in the sequencing data of a study of chemoradiotherapy in HPV16-positive cancers. The CDR3 runs 12 residues. J gave up 12 bases and V 4 bases, and 9 bases lay outside the gene matches. Germline assignment: CDR1 SGHNT and CDR2 YYREEE (reference sequence). TCRdb keeps only in-frame clones here, not all; method: immunoSEQ multiplex PCR. The sample includes 6,000 to 7,500 clones, about 70% of them seen just once. The chain links TRBV5-4 to TRBJ2-7, with 8 bases fitting TRBD2. The material sequenced was tumor tissue, taken from a patient who underwent chemoradiotherapy. The TCR comes from a human donor with HPV-associated anogenital cancer. The CDR3 is CASSQDAGGLYF. The CDR3 nucleotides read TGTGCCAGCAGCCAAGACGCGGGGGGTCTGTACTTC.